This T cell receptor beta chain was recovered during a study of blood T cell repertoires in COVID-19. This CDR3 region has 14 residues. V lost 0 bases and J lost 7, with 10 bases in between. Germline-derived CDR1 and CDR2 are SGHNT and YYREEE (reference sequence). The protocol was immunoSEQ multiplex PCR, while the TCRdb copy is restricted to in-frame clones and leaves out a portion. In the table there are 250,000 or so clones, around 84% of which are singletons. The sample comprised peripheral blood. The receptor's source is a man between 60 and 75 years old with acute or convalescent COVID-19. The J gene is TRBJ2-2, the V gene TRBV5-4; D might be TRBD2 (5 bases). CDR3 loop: CASSLAQLGGELFF. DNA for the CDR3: TGTGCCAGCAGCTTGGCCCAACTAGGCGGGGAGCTGTTTTTT.